This T cell receptor (beta chain) is from a study of response to subunit inactivated influenza vaccine. Study results and limitations: Authors suggested that a seasonal influenza vaccination recruits few new T cells each time.

Germline loops: CDR1 SGHRS, CDR2 YFSETQ. V dropped 4 bases and J dropped 5 bases, with 16 bases sitting between them. The length of the CDR3 is 14 residues. A note on this clonotype: The target antigen is unknown.

A single record per CDR3 protein comes from TCRdb applying MiXCR to the RT-PCR reads. This sample has 500,000 or so distinct CDR3 sequences; 16% occur once, and the top ten carry 3% to 3.5%. The specimen comprised CD4+ T cells sorted from PBMCs, sampled around 25 months after vaccination. The receptor was derived from a man aged 50 to 69 who received an inactivated influenza vaccine. The chain combines TRBV5-1 with TRBJ2-7; tentative D call: TRBD1 (6 bases). In nucleotides, the CDR3 is TGCGCCAGCAGCCCCGGACAGATCTCAAACGAGCAGTACTTC. This encodes CASSPGQISNEQYF.